This TCR beta chain came from a study of OX40 agonist ivuxolimab in advanced cancers. About the study: Patients were dosed intravenously with ivuxolimab at 0.01 to 10 mg/kg every 2 weeks.

A history of autoimmune disease or systemic immunosuppression excluded patients. Profiling relied on immunoSEQ multiplex PCR, and the TCRdb table lists in-frame clones only, not all of them. Of around 49,000 clones detected, around 84% appear once; the ten largest clones hold over 12%. This CDR3 region has 16 residues. The sequence was obtained from an adult with an advanced solid tumor such as melanoma, head and neck, liver or kidney cancer. Sequenced material: CD4+ or CD8+ T cells sorted from blood, taken in a trial of the OX40 agonist ivuxolimab. The rearrangement uses TRBV21-1 and TRBJ1-3; the tabulated D call, TRBD1, remains unverified against the DNA. TRBV21-1 is marked as a pseudogene. The CDR3: CASFYPGTGDGNTIYF. The CDR3 DNA sequence: TGTGCCAGCTTCTACCCGGGAACAGGGGATGGAAACACCATATATTTT.